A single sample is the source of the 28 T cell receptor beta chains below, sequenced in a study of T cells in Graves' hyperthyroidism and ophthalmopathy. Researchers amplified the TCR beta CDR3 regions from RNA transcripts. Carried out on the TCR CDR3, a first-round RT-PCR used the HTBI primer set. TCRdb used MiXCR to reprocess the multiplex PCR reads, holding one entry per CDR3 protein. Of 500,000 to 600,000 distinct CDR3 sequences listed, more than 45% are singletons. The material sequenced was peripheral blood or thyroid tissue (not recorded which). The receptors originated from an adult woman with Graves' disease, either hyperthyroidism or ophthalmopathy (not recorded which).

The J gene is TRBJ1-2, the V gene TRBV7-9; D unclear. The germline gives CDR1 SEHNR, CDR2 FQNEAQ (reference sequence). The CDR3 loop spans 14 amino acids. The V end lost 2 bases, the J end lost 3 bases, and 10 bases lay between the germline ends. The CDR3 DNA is TGTGCCAGCAGCTTATTCGGGCGGGACTATGGCTACACCTTC. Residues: CASSLFGRDYGYTF.

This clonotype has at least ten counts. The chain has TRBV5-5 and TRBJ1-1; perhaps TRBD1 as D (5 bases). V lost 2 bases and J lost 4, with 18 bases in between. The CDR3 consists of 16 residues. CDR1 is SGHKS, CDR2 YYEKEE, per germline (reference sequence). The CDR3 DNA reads TGTGCCAGCAGCTTAATAGGCTACGGGGGTCCCACTGAAGCTTTCTTT. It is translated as CASSLIGYGGPTEAFF.

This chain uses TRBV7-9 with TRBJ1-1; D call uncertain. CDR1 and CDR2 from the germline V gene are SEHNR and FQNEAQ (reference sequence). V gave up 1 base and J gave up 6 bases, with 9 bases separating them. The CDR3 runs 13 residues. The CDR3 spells CASSLGGLSEAFF. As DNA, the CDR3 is TGTGCCAGCAGCTTAGGCGGTTTGTCTGAAGCTTTCTTT.

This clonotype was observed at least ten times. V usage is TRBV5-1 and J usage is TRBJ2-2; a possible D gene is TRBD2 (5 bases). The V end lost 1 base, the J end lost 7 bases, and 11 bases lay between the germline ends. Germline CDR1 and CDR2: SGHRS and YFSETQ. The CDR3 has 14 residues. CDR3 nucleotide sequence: TGCGCCAGCAGCTTGAGGGAGAGCTACGGGGAGCTGTTTTTT. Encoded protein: CASSLRESYGELFF.

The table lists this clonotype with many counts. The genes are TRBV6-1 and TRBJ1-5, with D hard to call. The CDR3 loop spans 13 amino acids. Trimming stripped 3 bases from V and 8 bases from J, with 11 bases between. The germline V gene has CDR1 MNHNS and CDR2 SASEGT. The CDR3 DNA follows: TGTGCCAGCAGTGAGGAAGAATGGGAGCCCCAGCATTTT. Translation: CASSEEEWEPQHF.

The CDR3 sequence: CASSLGRGRTGNTF. The CDR3 nucleotides are TGTGCCAGCAGCTTAGGCAGGGGGCGAACTGGAAACACCTTC. This chain joins TRBV7-8 and TRBJ1-2; 8 bases are a match to TRBD1. Germline CDR1 SGHVS, CDR2 FQNEAQ. The CDR3 is 14 amino acids. The V and J ends lost 1 base and 12 bases, in that order; junction bases with no gene match: 10. The entire variable domain, with the rest obtained from reference TRBV7-8 and TRBJ1-2, is as follows: GAGVSQSPRYKVAKRGQDVALRCDPISGHVSLFWYQQALGQGPEFLTYFQNEAQLDKSGLPSDRFFAERPEGSVSTLKIQRTQQEDSAVYLCASSLGRGRTGNTFGSGTRLTVV.

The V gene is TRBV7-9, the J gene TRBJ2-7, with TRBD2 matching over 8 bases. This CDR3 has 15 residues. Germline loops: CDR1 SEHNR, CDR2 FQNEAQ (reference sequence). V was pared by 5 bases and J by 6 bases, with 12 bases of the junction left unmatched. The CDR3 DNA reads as TGTGCCAGCAGCCCGAGCACGGGAGGGCCTAGCGAGCAGTACTTC. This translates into CASSPSTGGPSEQYF.

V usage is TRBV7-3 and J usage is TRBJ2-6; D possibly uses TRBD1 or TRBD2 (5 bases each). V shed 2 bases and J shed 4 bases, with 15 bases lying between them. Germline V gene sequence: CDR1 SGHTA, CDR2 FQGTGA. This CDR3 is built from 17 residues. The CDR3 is CASSLASFGDGANVLTF. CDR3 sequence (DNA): TGTGCCAGCAGCTTAGCCTCTTTTGGGGACGGGGCCAACGTCCTGACTTTC.

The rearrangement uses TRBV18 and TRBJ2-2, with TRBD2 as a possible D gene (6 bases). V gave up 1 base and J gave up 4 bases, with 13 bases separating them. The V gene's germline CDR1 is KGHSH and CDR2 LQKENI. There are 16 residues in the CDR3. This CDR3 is CASSPRGGMITGELFF. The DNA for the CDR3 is TGTGCCAGCTCACCACGTGGAGGGATGATCACCGGGGAGCTGTTTTTT.

CDR3: CASSPRTGNNQPQHF. CDR3 nucleotide sequence: TGTGCCAGCAGTCCCCGGACAGGAAACAATCAGCCCCAGCATTTT. This chain uses TRBV7-2 with TRBJ1-5; 7 nucleotides line up with TRBD1. Germline V gene sequence: CDR1 SGHTA, CDR2 FQGNSA. CDR3 length: 15 residues. Unmatched junction bases numbered 8, after V lost 6 bases and J lost 3 bases.

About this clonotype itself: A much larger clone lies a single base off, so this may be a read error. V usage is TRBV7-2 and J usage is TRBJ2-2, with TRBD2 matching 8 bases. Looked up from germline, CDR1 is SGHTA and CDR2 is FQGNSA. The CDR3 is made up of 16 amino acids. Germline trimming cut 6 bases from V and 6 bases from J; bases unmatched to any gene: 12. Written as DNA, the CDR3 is TGTGCCAGCAGGTTCCACCCGGGGGGGGGCCCCGGGGAGCTGTTTTTT. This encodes CASRFHPGGGPGELFF.

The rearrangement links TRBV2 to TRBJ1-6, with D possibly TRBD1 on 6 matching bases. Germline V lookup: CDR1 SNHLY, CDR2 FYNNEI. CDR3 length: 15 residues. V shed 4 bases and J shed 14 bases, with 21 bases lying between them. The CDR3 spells CASSALAGGGWTLHF. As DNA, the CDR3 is TGTGCCAGCAGTGCACTAGCGGGGGGCGGCTGGACCCTCCACTTT.

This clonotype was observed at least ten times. This chain's CDR3 is CASSYQRLLWGETQYF. CDR3 coding DNA: TGTGCCAGCAGTTACCAGAGGCTTCTCTGGGGAGAGACCCAGTACTTC. The rearrangement links TRBV6-5 to TRBJ2-5; D remains unclear. V was pared by 2 bases and J by 4 bases, with 17 bases between. In germline, CDR1 is MNHEY, CDR2 SVGAGI. The CDR3 loop spans 16 amino acids.

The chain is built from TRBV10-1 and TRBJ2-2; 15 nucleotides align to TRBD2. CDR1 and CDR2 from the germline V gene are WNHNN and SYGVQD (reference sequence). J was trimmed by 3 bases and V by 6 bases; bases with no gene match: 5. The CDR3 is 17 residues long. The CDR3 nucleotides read TGCGCCAGCAGAGCCGGGACTAGCGGGAGGCACACCGGGGAGCTGTTTTTT. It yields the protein CASRAGTSGRHTGELFF.

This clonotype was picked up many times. The CDR3 sequence is CASSLDPPRGLAGWEETQYF. The CDR3 DNA follows: TGTGCCAGCAGCTTAGATCCCCCGAGGGGACTAGCGGGATGGGAAGAGACCCAGTACTTC. The V call is TRBV11-2, the J call TRBJ2-5; 13 bases align to TRBD2. Germline assignment: CDR1 SGHAT and CDR2 FQNNGV. V shed 0 bases, J shed 3 bases, and the junction held 13 bases outside the gene matches. The CDR3 is made up of 20 amino acids.

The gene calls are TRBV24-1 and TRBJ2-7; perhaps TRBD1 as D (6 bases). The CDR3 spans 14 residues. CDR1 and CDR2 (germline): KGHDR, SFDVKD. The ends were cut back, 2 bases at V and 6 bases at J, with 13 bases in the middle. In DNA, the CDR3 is TGTGCCACCAGTGATTCCCCGGACAGTGCCGAGCAGTACTTC. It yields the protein CATSDSPDSAEQYF.

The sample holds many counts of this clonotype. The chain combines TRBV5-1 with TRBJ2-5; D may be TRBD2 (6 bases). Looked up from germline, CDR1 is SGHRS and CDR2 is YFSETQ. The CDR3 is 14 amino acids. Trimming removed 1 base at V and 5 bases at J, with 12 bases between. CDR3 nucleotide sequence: TGCGCCAGCAGCTTGAGTGGCGGGAAGGAGACCCAGTACTTC. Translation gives CASSLSGGKETQYF. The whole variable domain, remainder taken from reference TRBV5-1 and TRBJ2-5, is KAGVTQTPRYLIKTRGQQVTLSCSPISGHRSVSWYQQTPGQGLQFLFEYFSETQRNKGNFPGRFSGRQFSNSRSEMNVSTLELGDSALYLCASSLSGGKETQYFGPGTRLLVL.

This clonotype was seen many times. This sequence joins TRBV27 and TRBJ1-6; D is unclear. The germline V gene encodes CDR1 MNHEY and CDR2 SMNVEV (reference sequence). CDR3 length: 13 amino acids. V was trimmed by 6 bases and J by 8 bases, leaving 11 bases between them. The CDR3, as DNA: TGTGCCAGCAGCCCCGCCTCCTATTCACCCCTCCACTTT. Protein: CASSPASYSPLHF.

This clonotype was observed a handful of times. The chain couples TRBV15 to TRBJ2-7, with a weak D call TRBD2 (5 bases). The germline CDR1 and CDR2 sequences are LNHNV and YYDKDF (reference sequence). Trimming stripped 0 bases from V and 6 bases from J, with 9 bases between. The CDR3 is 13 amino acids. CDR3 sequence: CATSRDLEGEQYF. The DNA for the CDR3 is TGTGCCACCAGCAGAGATCTCGAGGGCGAGCAGTACTTC. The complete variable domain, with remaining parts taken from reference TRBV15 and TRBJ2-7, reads DAMVIQNPRYQVTQFGKPVTLSCSQTLNHNVMYWYQQKSSQAPKLLFHYYDKDFNNEADTPDNFQSRRPNTSFCFLDIRSPGLGDTAMYLCATSRDLEGEQYFGPGTRLTVT.

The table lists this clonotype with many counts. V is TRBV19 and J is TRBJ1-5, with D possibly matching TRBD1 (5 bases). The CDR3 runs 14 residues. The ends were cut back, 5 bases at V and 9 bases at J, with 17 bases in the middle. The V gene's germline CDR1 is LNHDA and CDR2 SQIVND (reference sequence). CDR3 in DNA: TGTGCCAGTAGTGACGGGACCGGGCAATCGCCCCAGCATTTT. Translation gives CASSDGTGQSPQHF.

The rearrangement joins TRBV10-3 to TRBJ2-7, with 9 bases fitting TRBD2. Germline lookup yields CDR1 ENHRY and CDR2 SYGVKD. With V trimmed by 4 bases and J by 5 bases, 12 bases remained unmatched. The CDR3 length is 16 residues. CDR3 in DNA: TGTGCCATCAGTGCTGGGGGAGCGGGAGGTGAAGACGAGCAGTACTTC. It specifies CAISAGGAGGEDEQYF.

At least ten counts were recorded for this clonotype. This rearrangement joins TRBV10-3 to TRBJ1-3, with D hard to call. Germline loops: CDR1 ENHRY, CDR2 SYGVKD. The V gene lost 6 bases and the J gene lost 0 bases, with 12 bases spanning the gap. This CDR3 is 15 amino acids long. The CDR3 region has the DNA TGTGCCATCAGCGCTTTCCAGGCCTCTGGAAACACCATATATTTT. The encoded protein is CAISAFQASGNTIYF.

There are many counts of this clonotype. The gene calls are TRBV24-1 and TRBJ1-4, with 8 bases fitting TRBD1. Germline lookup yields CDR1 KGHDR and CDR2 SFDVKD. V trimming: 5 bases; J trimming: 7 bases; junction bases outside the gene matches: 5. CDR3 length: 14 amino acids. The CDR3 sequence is CATSAQGEGEKLFF. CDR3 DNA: TGTGCCACCAGTGCACAGGGGGAGGGTGAAAAACTGTTTTTT.

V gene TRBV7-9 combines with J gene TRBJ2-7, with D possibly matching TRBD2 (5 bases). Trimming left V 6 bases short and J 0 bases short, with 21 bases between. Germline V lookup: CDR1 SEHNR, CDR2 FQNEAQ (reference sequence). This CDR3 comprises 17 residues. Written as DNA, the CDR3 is TGTGCCAGCAGTGCCTTAGTTAACGGGCGGGCCTCCTACGAGCAGTACTTC. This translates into CASSALVNGRASYEQYF.

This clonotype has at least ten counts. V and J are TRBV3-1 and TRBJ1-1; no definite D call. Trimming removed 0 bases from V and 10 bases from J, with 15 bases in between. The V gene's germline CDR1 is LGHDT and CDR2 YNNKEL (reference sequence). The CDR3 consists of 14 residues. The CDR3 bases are TGTGCCAGCAGCCAAGATACTGGGAAGCTTGGAGCTTTCTTT. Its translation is CASSQDTGKLGAFF.

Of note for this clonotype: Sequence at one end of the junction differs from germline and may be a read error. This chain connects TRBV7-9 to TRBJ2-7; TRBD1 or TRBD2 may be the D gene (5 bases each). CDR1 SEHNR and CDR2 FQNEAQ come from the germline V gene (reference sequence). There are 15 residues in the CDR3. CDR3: CASSRGPGTPYGQYF. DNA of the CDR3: TGTGCCAGCAGCCGGGGCCCGGGGACGCCATACGGGCAGTACTTC.

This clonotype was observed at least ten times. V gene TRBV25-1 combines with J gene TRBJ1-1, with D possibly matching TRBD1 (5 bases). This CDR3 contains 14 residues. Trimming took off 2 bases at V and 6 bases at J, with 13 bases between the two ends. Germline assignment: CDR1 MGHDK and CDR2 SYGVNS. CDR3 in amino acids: CASSEGGLLAEAFF. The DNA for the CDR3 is TGTGCCAGCAGTGAAGGGGGTCTGTTAGCTGAAGCTTTCTTT.

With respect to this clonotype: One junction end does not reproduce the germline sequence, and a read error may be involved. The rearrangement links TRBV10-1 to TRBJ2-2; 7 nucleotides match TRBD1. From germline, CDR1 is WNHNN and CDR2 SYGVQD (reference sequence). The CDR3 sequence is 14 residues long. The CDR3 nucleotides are TGCGCCAGCAGCACGAGACAGGGCACCGGGGAGCCGTTTTTT. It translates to CASSTRQGTGEPFF.